This TCR beta chain derives from a study of CD8 T cells in Susac syndrome (dated by TCRdb to 2018 to 2020). About the study as a whole: Whether CD8+ T cell activation and differentiation in Susac syndrome was antigen driven was tested using repertoire sequencing. Study-wide findings and limitations: The number of individuals in the TCR sequencing and HLA analysis was acknowledged as relatively small.

RNA was extracted with the RNeasy kit and about 0.5 to 1 ug was reverse transcribed using random hexamers. The immunoSEQ multiplex PCR assay, which covers 54 Vbeta and 13 Jbeta segments, was used to amplify TCR beta CDR3 regions. PCR amplification bias was corrected by using a synthetic template baseline for primer optimization and computational correction. The source study handled its data this way. Only productive sequences were kept, with reads annotated to V, D and J genes according to IMGT and analyzed in immunoSEQ Analyzer. Clonality was calculated as one minus the Shannon entropy normalized by log2 of the number of productive unique sequences. Public and private clones were assessed among the 100 most prevalent clones of each patient and control. Susac-specific clones were defined as absent from healthy and MS cohorts, 1052 published viral clones and other ImmuneACCESS disease sequences. The public reads were quality trimmed at Q25 with fastp and then assembled into clones with MiXCR by TCRdb, keeping productive beta chains. Each entry merges the rows of one CDR3 protein and shows their most common DNA and genes. The V and J calls here are based on TCRdb, not the publication. The sample table records 150,000 to 200,000 distinct CDR3 sequences; 90% to 95% of these occur just once. The ten largest clones capture roughly 0.13% of the sample.

A few counts support this clonotype. There is no known antigen for this receptor. Qualities for individual bases were not recorded, and no much larger clone is one base off. The CDR3 covers 13 residues, taking in both the cysteine and the phenylalanine. Left in the record is the CDR3 DNA by itself, 39 bases read in frame from the first base. V drops 3 bases and J drops 2 bases, leaving 8 bases in between. The germline V gene (reference sequence) sets CDR1 to MNHEY and CDR2 to SMNVEV. High-throughput TCR beta sequencing profiled peripheral blood CD8+ and CD4+ T cells from healthy donors, Susac syndrome patients and multiple sclerosis patients. Healthy donors were included as age- and sex-matched controls. CD8+ TEMRA cells were enriched by FACS, while bulk CD8+ and CD4+ T cells were purified by magnetic negative isolation. Blood was collected in EDTA tubes and processed within 24 hours, with PBMCs isolated through density gradient centrifugation. PBMCs intended for TCR sequencing were cryopreserved in liquid nitrogen and were subsequently thawed in a 37 degrees C water bath. The sorted or isolated CD4+, CD8+ and CD8+ TEMRA cells reached a purity of at least 90%.

The chain joins TRBV27 to TRBJ2-7; TRBD1 is a weak D gene call, 7 bases matching. The source of this sequence is a human donor in good health. Sequencing input: CD4+ T cells from PBMCs. The nucleotide sequence reads as follows: TGTGCCAGCAGTTTCAGGGGGGCCTACGAGCAGTACTTC. This gives the protein CASSFRGAYEQYF.